The rows below give T cell receptor beta chains drawn from one sample of a study of cytomegalovirus exposure and HLA in healthy donors. Method: immunoSEQ multiplex PCR; TCRdb's copy keeps in-frame clones and lacks some. The sample shows about 140,000 clones, more than 75% of them seen only once. Sequenced input: PBMCs. The origin of the receptors is a man aged 25-45 years in good health and CMV-seronegative. The CDR3 runs from the conserved cysteine through the conserved F or W. The D gene is left open where the match is weak. Rows may omit the clone size; those that give it use once, few, many or a size class.

D gene | clone size | J gene | V gene | CDR3 DNA | CDR3 protein
TRBD2 | . | TRBJ2-1 | TRBV15 | TGTGCCACCGGGACTAGCGGGGGACTTTACAATGAGCAGTTCTTC | CATGTSGGLYNEQFF
. | . | TRBJ2-3 | TRBV12-1 | TGTGCCAGCATTCGGAGGCGGGAGGATTCTGGGGGCACAGATACGCAGTATTTT | CASIRRREDSGGTDTQYF
. | . | TRBJ1-4 | TRBV7-2 | TGTGCCAGCAGCTTGAGCGGGGCAACTAATGAAAAACTGTTTTTT | CASSLSGATNEKLFF
TRBD2 | . | TRBJ2-7 | TRBV30 | TGTGCCTGCAGCAAACTAGCGGAGACGTACGAGCAGTACTTC | CACSKLAETYEQYF
TRBD1 | . | TRBJ2-7 | TRBV29-1 | TGCAGCGTTGCGGGACAGTATTTTTACGAGCAGTACTTC | CSVAGQYFYEQYF
TRBD1 | . | TRBJ1-2 | TRBV7-9 | TGTGCCAGCAGATGGACAGGGGGAGGCTATGGCTACACCTTC | CASRWTGGGYGYTF
. | . | TRBJ1-1 | TRBV7-6 | TGTGCCAGCAGCCAAGAGAACGAGAACACTGAAGCTTTCTTT | CASSQENENTEAFF
. | . | TRBJ1-4 | TRBV5-6 | TGTGCCAGCAGCCCGGAGGGATATTCAACTAATGAAAAACTGTTTTTT | CASSPEGYSTNEKLFF
TRBD2 | . | TRBJ2-5 | TRBV7-9 | TGTGCCAGCAGCTCCAGACTAGCGGGAGGGGAGACCCAGTACTTC | CASSSRLAGGETQYF
. | . | TRBJ1-5 | TRBV28 | TGTGCCAGCAGTACCGGGCAGGGCGGCCAGCCCCAGCATTTT | CASSTGQGGQPQHF
TRBD2 | . | TRBJ2-2 | TRBV7-2 | TGTGCCAGCAGCTCGGGACTAGCGGGACTCACCGGGGAGCTGTTTTTT | CASSSGLAGLTGELFF
TRBD2 | . | TRBJ2-3 | TRBV9 | TGTGCCAGCAGCGTATGGGCGGGAGGGCCAGATACGCAGTATTTT | CASSVWAGGPDTQYF
TRBD2 | . | TRBJ2-1 | TRBV19 | TGTGCCAGTAGTTCATCGACGGGGGGTCGGGGCCGGTGGAATGAGCAGTTCTTC | CASSSSTGGRGRWNEQFF
. | few | TRBJ2-1 | TRBV2 | TGTGCCAGCAGTACCACAGGCAATGAGCAGTTCTTC | CASSTTGNEQFF
. | . | TRBJ1-5 | TRBV28 | TGTGCCAGCAGCCCCCAATGGGCGGGCTATCAGCCCCAGCATTTT | CASSPQWAGYQPQHF
. | . | TRBJ1-2 | TRBV27 | TGTGCCAGCAGTTTATACGGTTCCCGAGAGGGCTACACCTTC | CASSLYGSREGYTF
TRBD2 | . | TRBJ2-5 | TRBV11-3 | TGTGCCAGCAGCTTAGAGGGAGATCCGGGACTAGCGGACCAAGAGACCCAGTACTTC | CASSLEGDPGLADQETQYF
TRBD2 | . | TRBJ2-1 | TRBV5-1 | TGCGCCAGCAGCTTGACTAGCGGGAGCAACAATGAGCAGTTCTTC | CASSLTSGSNNEQFF
. | once | TRBJ2-6 | TRBV19 | TGTGCCAGTAGTAGTCACGGACTTTCAGGCTCTGGGGCCAACGTCCTGACTTTC | CASSSHGLSGSGANVLTF
TRBD1 | . | TRBJ2-3 | TRBV7-6 | TGTGCCAGCAGCTTAAGGGGGCGTCGAGATACGCAGTATTTT | CASSLRGRRDTQYF
. | . | TRBJ2-7 | TRBV28 | TGTGCCAGCAGTTTAGGGACATTCTACGAGCAGTACTTC | CASSLGTFYEQYF
TRBD2 | few | TRBJ2-1 | TRBV15 | TGTGCCACCAGCAGAGACCAACTAGCGGGAGTCCCGAGCTCCTACAATGAGCAGTTCTTC | CATSRDQLAGVPSSYNEQFF
TRBD1 | . | TRBJ2-7 | TRBV6-5 | TGTGCCAGCAGGGGGGGCGGGACAGGGGGCTACGAGCAGTACTTC | CASRGGGTGGYEQYF
. | . | TRBJ1-2 | TRBV5-1 | TGCGCCAGCACCCCGGGGGGGGTGCCTTATGGCTACACCTTC | CASTPGGVPYGYTF
. | . | TRBJ1-4 | TRBV25-1 | TGTGCCAGCAGTGTTGGGGGCCTAAATGAAAAACTGTTTTTT | CASSVGGLNEKLFF
. | . | TRBJ2-1 | TRBV11-2 | TGTGCCAGCAGCTTAGATGGGCGGGCAACTACCCCTGACCATGAGCAGTTCTTC | CASSLDGRATTPDHEQFF